Each of the 16 T cell receptor beta chains below was sequenced from the same sample in a study of T cell changes during pregnancy in multiple sclerosis. Some clones are missing from TCRdb's copy, which holds only in-frame ones; the method was immunoSEQ multiplex PCR. The sample has tens of thousands of clones, roughly 91% seen once. Source: CD8+ T cells from peripheral blood mononuclear cells, taken after pregnancy. The receptors stem from a female donor in good health, enrolled as a control in a pregnancy study.

This chain links TRBV6-6 with TRBJ1-2, with a weak D call TRBD1 (5 bases). Germline lookup yields CDR1 MNHNY and CDR2 SVGAGI (reference sequence). The CDR3 contains 12 residues. Deletions cut 6 bases from V and 4 bases from J, with 9 bases between. Written as DNA, the CDR3 is TGTGCCAGCAGCTTAGACAGCTATGGCTACACCTTC. This sequence encodes CASSLDSYGYTF.

V is TRBV13 and J is TRBJ2-4; D is perhaps TRBD1 (5 bases). The CDR3 has 16 amino acids. V lost 5 bases and J lost 3, with 17 bases in between. Germline CDR1 PRHDT, CDR2 FYEKMQ (reference sequence). CDR3 in amino acids: CASSGQDTEIKNIQYF. The CDR3 nucleotides are TGTGCCAGCAGCGGCCAGGACACCGAGATCAAAAACATTCAGTACTTC.

The chain is built from TRBV6-5 and TRBJ1-3; D unclear. The CDR3 has 15 residues. Germline CDR1 MNHEY, CDR2 SVGAGI. The V end was cut by 0 bases, the J end by 0 bases, with 6 bases between. The CDR3 DNA reads as TGTGCCAGCAGTTACTCGGGCCGCTCTGGAAACACCATATATTTT. Translating gives CASSYSGRSGNTIYF.

The chain joins TRBV10-3 to TRBJ1-2; D unclear. Trimming left V 6 bases short and J 4 bases short, with 9 bases between. CDR3 length: 12 amino acids. Germline V gene sequence: CDR1 ENHRY, CDR2 SYGVKD. The DNA of the CDR3 is TGTGCCATCAGGTTTAGCGCCTATGGCTACACCTTC. This codes for CAIRFSAYGYTF.

The chain joins TRBV14 to TRBJ1-3; no clear D gene. Between the trimmed V and J ends, which lost 3 bases and 0 bases, there was a span of 6 bases. The CDR3 is made up of 14 amino acids. Germline-derived CDR1 and CDR2 are SGHDN and FVKESK. CDR3 protein: CASSQDYSGNTIYF. The CDR3 DNA reads as TGTGCCAGCAGCCAGGACTACTCTGGAAACACCATATATTTT.

This clone appeared a single time. The chain employs TRBV6-1 and TRBJ1-1; no clear D gene. Trimming took off 7 bases at V and 0 bases at J, with 12 bases between the two ends. This CDR3 contains 14 residues. Germline CDR1 and CDR2: MNHNS and SASEGT. CDR3 amino acids: CASNGLQLNTEAFF. The CDR3 coding sequence is TGTGCCAGCAACGGACTGCAGCTGAACACTGAAGCTTTCTTT.

The V call is TRBV13, the J call TRBJ1-2, with 7 bases aligning to TRBD1. The CDR3 has 14 residues. Trimming cost V 5 bases and J 1 base; bases outside gene matches: 4. Germline V gene sequence: CDR1 PRHDT, CDR2 FYEKMQ (reference sequence). CDR3 region: CASSPRDSNYGYTF. In DNA, the CDR3 is TGTGCCAGCAGCCCCCGGGACAGTAACTATGGCTACACCTTC. The full variable domain, with the rest looked up from reference TRBV13 and TRBJ1-2, is AAGVIQSPRHLIKEKRETATLKCYPIPRHDTVYWYQQGPGQDPQFLISFYEKMQSDKGSIPDRFSAQQFSDYHSELNMSSLELGDSALYFCASSPRDSNYGYTFGSGTRLTVV.

This chain uses TRBV2 with TRBJ1-2, with 7 bases matching TRBD1. Germline assignment: CDR1 SNHLY and CDR2 FYNNEI. The V gene end was trimmed by 2 bases and the J gene end by 2 bases; junction bases not matched to a gene: 8. CDR3 length: 16 amino acids. The CDR3 sequence: CASSESRDRKNYGYTF. The CDR3 DNA sequence: TGTGCCAGCAGTGAATCCCGGGACAGAAAAAACTATGGCTACACCTTC.

The chain is built from TRBV4-2 and TRBJ2-3, with D perhaps matching TRBD2 (5 bases). The CDR3 is made up of 17 amino acids. CDR1 is LGHNA and CDR2 is YNFKEQ in the germline V gene. V lost 4 bases, J lost 4 bases, and 21 bases lay in between. Written as DNA, the CDR3 is TGTGCCAGCAGCCCACGAAGGGAGCGAGCTCCAGCAGATACGCAGTATTTT. This codes for CASSPRRERAPADTQYF.

This chain connects TRBV5-6 to TRBJ2-1, with 9 bases fitting TRBD2. There are 15 residues in the CDR3. The V gene's germline CDR1 is SGHDT and CDR2 YYEEEE. The V gene end was trimmed by 4 bases and the J gene end by 4 bases; junction bases not matched to a gene: 6. The CDR3 nucleotides are TGTGCCAGCAGCCTAGGGACTAGCTCTTACAATGAGCAGTTCTTC. The encoded protein is CASSLGTSSYNEQFF.

This chain links TRBV21-1 with TRBJ2-7; the DNA was not used to check the table's D call, TRBD1. TRBV21-1 corresponds to a pseudogene. The CDR3 totals 17 residues. The CDR3 bases are TGTGCCAGCAGCAAAGGGGGGGCCGGGACAGGGTCCTACGAGCAGTACTTC. Residues: CASSKGGAGTGSYEQYF.

The chain recombines TRBV10-3 with TRBJ2-3; tentative D call: TRBD1 (6 bases). This CDR3 is built from 12 residues. Germline lookup yields CDR1 ENHRY and CDR2 SYGVKD. Deletions cut 6 bases from V and 5 bases from J, with 9 bases between. CDR3 sequence (DNA): TGTGCCATCAGAGAACAGGGAGATACGCAGTATTTT. This encodes CAIREQGDTQYF.

V is TRBV6-6 and J is TRBJ2-3; 7 positions agree with TRBD1. Germline-derived CDR1 and CDR2 are MNHNY and SVGAGI (reference sequence). V shed 6 bases and J 2 bases; nucleotides not matched to a gene: 5. The CDR3 is 14 residues long. The CDR3 DNA follows: TGTGCCAGCAGCCACAGGGGTTTCACAGATACGCAGTATTTT. It is translated as CASSHRGFTDTQYF.

This chain uses TRBV7-3 with TRBJ1-1; TRBD1 matches 8 bases. After removal of 4 bases from V and 2 bases from J, the junction contained 12 bases not matched to a gene. Germline V gene lookup returns CDR1 SGHTA and CDR2 FQGTGA. This CDR3 is 17 amino acids long. CDR3 DNA sequence: TGTGCCAGCAGCTATGGGACAGGCTGGAAAGGAAACACTGAAGCTTTCTTT. This codes for CASSYGTGWKGNTEAFF.

The chain has TRBV4-3 and TRBJ2-2, with 8 positions matching TRBD2. Germline V CDR1 and CDR2: LGHNA, YSLEER. Losses at the gene ends were 0 bases for V and 10 bases for J; bases not matched to a gene: 7. This CDR3 is built from 15 residues. CDR3 loop: CASSQDGDGGAELFF. The CDR3 nucleotides are TGCGCCAGCAGCCAAGATGGGGACGGGGGGGCGGAGCTGTTTTTT.

J is TRBJ1-4 and V is TRBV5-1; 9 nucleotides align to TRBD1. The ends lost 3 bases at V and 5 bases at J; junction bases unmatched: 2. The CDR3 totals 14 residues. The germline gives CDR1 SGHRS, CDR2 YFSETQ. This CDR3 is CASSSTGGNEKLFF. Written as DNA, the CDR3 is TGCGCCAGCAGCTCGACAGGGGGGAATGAAAAACTGTTTTTT.